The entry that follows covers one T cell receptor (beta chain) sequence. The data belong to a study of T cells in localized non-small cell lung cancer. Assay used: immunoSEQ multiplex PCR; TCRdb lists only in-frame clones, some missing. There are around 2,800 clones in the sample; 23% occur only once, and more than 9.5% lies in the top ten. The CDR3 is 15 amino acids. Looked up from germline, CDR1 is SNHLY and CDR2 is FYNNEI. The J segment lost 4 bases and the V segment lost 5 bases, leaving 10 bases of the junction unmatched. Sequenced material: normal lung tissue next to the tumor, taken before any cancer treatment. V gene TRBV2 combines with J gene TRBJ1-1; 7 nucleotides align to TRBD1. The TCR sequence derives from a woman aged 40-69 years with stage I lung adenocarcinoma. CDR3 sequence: CASSRQGSVGTEAFF. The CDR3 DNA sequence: TGTGCCAGCAGTCGACAGGGCTCCGTGGGCACTGAAGCTTTCTTT.